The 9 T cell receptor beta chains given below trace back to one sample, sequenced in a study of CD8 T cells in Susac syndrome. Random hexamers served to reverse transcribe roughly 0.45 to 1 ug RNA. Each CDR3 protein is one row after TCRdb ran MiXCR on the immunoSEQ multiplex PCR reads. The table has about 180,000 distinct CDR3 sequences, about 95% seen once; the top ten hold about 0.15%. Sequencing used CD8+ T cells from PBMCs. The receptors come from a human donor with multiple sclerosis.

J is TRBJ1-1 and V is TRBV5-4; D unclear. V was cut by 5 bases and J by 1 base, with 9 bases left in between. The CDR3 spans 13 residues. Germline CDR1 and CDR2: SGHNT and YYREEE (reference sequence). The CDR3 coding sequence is TGTGCCAGCAGTTCTTCAGGGAACACTGAAGCTTTCTTT. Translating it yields CASSSSGNTEAFF.

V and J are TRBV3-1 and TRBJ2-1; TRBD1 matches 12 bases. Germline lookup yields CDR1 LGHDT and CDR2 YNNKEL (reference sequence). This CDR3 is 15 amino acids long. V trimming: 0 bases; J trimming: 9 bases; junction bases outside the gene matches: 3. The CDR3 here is CASSQEGTGGGEQFF. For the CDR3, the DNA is TGTGCCAGCAGCCAAGAGGGGACAGGGGGCGGTGAGCAGTTCTTC.

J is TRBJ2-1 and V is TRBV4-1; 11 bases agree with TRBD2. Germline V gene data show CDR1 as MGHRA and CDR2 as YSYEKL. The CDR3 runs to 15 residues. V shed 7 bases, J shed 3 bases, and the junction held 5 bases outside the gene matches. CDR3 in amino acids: CASMTGTSGYNEQFF. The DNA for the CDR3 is TGCGCCAGCATGACCGGGACTAGCGGCTACAATGAGCAGTTCTTC.

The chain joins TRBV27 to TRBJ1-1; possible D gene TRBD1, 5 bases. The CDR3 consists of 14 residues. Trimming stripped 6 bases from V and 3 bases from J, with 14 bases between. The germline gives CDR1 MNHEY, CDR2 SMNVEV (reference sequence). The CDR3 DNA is TGTGCCAGCAGAAAAGGGGTGCGGGACACTGAAGCTTTCTTT. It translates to CASRKGVRDTEAFF.

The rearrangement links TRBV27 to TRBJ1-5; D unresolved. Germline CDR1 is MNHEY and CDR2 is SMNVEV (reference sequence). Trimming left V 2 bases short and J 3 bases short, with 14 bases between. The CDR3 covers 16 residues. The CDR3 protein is CASSLAGVGVNQPQHF. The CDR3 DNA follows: TGTGCCAGCAGTTTAGCTGGTGTCGGGGTCAATCAGCCCCAGCATTTT.

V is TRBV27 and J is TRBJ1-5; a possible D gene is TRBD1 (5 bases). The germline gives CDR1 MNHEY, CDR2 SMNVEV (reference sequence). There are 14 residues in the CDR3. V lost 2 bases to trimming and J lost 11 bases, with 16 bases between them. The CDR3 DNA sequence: TGTGCCAGCAGTTTAAGTCTGCAGGGTCCGGCCCAGCATTTT. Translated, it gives CASSLSLQGPAQHF.

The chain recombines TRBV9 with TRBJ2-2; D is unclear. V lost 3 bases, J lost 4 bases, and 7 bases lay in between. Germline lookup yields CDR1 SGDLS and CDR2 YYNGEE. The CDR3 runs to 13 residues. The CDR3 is CASSALSTGELFF. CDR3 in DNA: TGTGCCAGCAGCGCATTATCCACCGGGGAGCTGTTTTTT.

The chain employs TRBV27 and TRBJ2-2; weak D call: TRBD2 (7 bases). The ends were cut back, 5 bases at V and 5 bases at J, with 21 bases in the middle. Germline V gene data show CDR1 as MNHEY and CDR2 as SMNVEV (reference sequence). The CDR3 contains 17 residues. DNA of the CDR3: TGTGCCAGCAGTCCACAGGGAGGGCGGGAGTATACCGGGGAGCTGTTTTTT. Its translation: CASSPQGGREYTGELFF.

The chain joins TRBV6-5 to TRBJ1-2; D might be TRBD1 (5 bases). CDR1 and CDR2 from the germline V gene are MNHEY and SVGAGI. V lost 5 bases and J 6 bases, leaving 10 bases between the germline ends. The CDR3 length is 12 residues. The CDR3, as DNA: TGTGCCAGCAGTCTCGGGACTAATGGCTACACCTTC. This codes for CASSLGTNGYTF.